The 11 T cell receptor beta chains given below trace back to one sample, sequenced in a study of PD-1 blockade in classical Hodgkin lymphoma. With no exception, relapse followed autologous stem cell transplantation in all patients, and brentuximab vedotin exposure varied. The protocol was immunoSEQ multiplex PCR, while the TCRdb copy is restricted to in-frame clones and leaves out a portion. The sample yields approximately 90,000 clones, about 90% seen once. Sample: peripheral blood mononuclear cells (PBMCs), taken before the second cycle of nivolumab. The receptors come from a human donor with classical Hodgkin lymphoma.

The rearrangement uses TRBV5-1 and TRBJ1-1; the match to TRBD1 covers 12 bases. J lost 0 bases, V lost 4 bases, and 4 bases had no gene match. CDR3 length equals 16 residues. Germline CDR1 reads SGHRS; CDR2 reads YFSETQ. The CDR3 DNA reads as TGCGCCAGCAGCGCGGGACAGGGGGCAATGAACACTGAAGCTTTCTTT. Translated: CASSAGQGAMNTEAFF.

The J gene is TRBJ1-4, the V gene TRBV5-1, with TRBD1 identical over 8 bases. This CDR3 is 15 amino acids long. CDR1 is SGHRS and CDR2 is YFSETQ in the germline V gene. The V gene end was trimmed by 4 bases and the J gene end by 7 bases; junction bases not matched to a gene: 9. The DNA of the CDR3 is TGCGCCAGCAGCATACGACAGGGGAGGGGTGAAAAACTGTTTTTT. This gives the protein CASSIRQGRGEKLFF.

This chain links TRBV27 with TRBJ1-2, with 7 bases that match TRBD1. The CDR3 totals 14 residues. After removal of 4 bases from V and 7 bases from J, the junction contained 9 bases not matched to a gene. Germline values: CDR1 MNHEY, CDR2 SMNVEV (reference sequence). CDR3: CASSYDRATLGYTF. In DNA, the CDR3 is TGTGCCAGCAGTTACGACAGGGCTACTCTTGGCTACACCTTC.

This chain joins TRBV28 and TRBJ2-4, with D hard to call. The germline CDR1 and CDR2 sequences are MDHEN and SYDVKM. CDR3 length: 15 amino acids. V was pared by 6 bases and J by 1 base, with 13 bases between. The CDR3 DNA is TGTGCCAGCAGCAACAATAGTAGGGCCAAAAACATTCAGTACTTC. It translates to CASSNNSRAKNIQYF.

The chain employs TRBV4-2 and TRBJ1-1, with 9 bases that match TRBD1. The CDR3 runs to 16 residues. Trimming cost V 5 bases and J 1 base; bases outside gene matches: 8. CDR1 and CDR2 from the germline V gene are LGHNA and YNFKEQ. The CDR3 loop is CASSSGTGSKNTEAFF. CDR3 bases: TGTGCCAGCAGCTCCGGGACAGGGAGCAAGAACACTGAAGCTTTCTTT.

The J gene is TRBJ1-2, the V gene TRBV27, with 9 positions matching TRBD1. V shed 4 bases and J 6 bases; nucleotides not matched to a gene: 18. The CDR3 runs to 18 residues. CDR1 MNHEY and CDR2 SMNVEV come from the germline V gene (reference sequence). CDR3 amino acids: CASSYFNTPGQGFDGYTF. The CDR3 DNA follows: TGTGCCAGCAGTTACTTCAATACCCCGGGACAGGGATTCGATGGCTACACCTTC.

Here the CDR3 reads CASSNRRQGTDTQYF. DNA for the CDR3: TGTGCCAGCAGCAACAGACGACAGGGCACAGATACGCAGTATTTT. The chain uses TRBV7-8 and TRBJ2-3; weak D call: TRBD1 (6 bases). This CDR3 has 15 residues. CDR1 and CDR2 from the germline V gene are SGHVS and FQNEAQ. V was shortened by 5 bases and J by 1 base, with 13 bases between the two germline ends.

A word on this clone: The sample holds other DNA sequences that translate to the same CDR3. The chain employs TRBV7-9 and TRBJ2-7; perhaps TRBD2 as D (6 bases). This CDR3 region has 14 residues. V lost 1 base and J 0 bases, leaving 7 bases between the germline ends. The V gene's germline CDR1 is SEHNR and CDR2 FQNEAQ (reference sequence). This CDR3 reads CASSLDGSSYEQYF. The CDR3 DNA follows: TGTGCCAGCAGCTTAGACGGGAGCTCCTACGAGCAGTACTTC.

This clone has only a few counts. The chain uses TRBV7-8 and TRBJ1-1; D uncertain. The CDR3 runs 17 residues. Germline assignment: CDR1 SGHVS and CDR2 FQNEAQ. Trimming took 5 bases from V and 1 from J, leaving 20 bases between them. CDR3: CASSARATSLKNTEAFF. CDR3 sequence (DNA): TGTGCCAGCAGCGCCCGGGCCACCTCTTTAAAGAACACTGAAGCTTTCTTT.

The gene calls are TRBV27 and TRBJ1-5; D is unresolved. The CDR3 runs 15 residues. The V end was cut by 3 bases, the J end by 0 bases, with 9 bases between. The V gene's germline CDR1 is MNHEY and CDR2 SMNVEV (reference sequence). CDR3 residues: CASSFGGSSNQPQHF. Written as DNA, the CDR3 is TGTGCCAGCAGTTTTGGTGGAAGTAGCAATCAGCCCCAGCATTTT.

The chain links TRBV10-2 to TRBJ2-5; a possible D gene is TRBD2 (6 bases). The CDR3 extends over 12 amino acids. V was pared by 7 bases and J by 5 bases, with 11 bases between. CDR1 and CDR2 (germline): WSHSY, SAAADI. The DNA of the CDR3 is TGCGCCAGCACCCCGGCGGGGGAGACCCAGTACTTC. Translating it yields CASTPAGETQYF.